Listed below are T cell receptor beta chains from one sample, sequenced in a study of blood T cell repertoires in COVID-19. Assay: immunoSEQ multiplex PCR; the TCRdb copy retains only in-frame clones and omits some. In the table there are approximately 290,000 clones, around 90% of which are singletons. Sequences were obtained from PBMCs or T cells enriched from blood (not recorded which). The receptor source for this set is a woman aged 25-40 years who had recovered from COVID-19. Each CDR3 is given without its conserved first and last residue. The D gene is left open where the match is weak. Size tells how often a clone was seen (once, few, many) or the class of an expanded clone, and some rows leave it out.

TRBD2 | TRBJ2-7 | few | TRBV7-9 | ASSPTRTSGRDEQY
TRBD2 | TRBJ2-3 | NA | TRBV9 | ASSVRTSGIEIPIDTQY
TRBD2 | TRBJ2-5 | once | TRBV11-2 | ASSTGTSGQETQY
NA | TRBJ2-7 | NA | TRBV7-9 | ASSSSGGPLYEQY
TRBD1 | TRBJ1-4 | NA | TRBV19 | ASRLTGTGNEKLF
NA | TRBJ2-2 | once | TRBV9 | ASSVGPEDTGELF
NA | TRBJ2-3 | NA | TRBV28 | ASSRDFTDTQY
NA | TRBJ2-3 | NA | TRBV19 | ASSYRTDTQY
TRBD1 | TRBJ2-7 | NA | TRBV5-6 | ASSIRTGEQY
NA | TRBJ1-1 | NA | TRBV7-8 | ASSLASPTSNTEAF
TRBD1 | TRBJ1-2 | NA | TRBV28 | ASSAETGGAYGYT
TRBD1 | TRBJ1-1 | NA | TRBV11-3 | ASSLVHLRQGIGNTEAF
TRBD1 | TRBJ2-7 | NA | TRBV6-2/TRBV6-3 | ASSYGQGKNYEQY
NA | TRBJ1-3 | NA | TRBV7-2 | ASSLTRDYSGNTIY
TRBD1 | TRBJ2-7 | once | TRBV7-6 | ASSPGLFARGMDRRFSYEQY
NA | TRBJ2-6 | NA | TRBV5-1 | ASSLAGDTFSGANVLT
TRBD1 | TRBJ1-2 | once | TRBV29-1 | SVSGGDYGYT
NA | TRBJ2-5 | NA | TRBV12-3/TRBV12-4 | ASSSKLETQY
NA | TRBJ1-2 | once | TRBV5-5 | ASSLDRQQGYGYT
NA | TRBJ2-5 | NA | TRBV4-1 | ASSQVEVETQY
TRBD1 | TRBJ2-7 | NA | TRBV7-6 | ASSPGQGARSGSYEQY
NA | TRBJ1-5 | NA | TRBV18 | ASSPSGQLRNQPQH
TRBD1 | TRBJ1-1 | once | TRBV28 | ASSYRGRNTEAF
TRBD2 | TRBJ2-1 | NA | TRBV28 | ASSFLAGGYEQF
TRBD2 | TRBJ2-1 | few | TRBV2 | ASSGTGGAYNEQF
NA | TRBJ1-1 | NA | TRBV19 | ASKFQGRTEAF
TRBD1 | TRBJ1-2 | NA | TRBV5-5 | ASSGGQGVLRGDGYT
TRBD1 | TRBJ2-7 | NA | TRBV7-9 | ASTGSDRDYEQY
NA | TRBJ2-1 | few | TRBV10-1 | ASSVGFAYNEQF
NA | TRBJ2-3 | NA | TRBV12-3/TRBV12-4 | ASSLTRDTQY
TRBD1 | TRBJ2-6 | NA | TRBV5-1 | ASRTGRQGPGSGANVLT
TRBD2 | TRBJ2-1 | NA | TRBV27 | ASSLYAAGGNYNEQF
TRBD1 | TRBJ1-1 | NA | TRBV5-6 | ASSNLPGGTEAF
NA | TRBJ2-5 | NA | TRBV6-6 | ASSSSVWETQY